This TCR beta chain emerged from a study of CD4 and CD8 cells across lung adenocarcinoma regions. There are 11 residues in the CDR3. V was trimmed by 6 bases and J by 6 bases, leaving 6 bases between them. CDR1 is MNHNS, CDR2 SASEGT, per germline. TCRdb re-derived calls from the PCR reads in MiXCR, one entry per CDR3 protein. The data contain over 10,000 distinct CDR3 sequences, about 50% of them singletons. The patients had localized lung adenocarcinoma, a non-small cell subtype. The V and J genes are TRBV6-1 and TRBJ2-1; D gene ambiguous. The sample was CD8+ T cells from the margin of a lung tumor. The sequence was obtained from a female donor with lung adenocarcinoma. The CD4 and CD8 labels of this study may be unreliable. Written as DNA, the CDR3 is TGTGCCAGCAGCTTGAGCAATGAGCAGTTCTTC. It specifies CASSLSNEQFF.